These 5 T cell receptor beta chains share one sample of origin, sequenced in a study of PD-1 blockade in classical Hodgkin lymphoma. After autologous stem cell transplantation all patients relapsed, and prior brentuximab vedotin exposure differed between cohorts. This table comes from immunoSEQ multiplex PCR, and its TCRdb copy is limited to in-frame clones, with some not included. The sample includes tens of thousands of clones, about 91% seen only once; the top ten take roughly an eighth. Material: peripheral blood mononuclear cells (PBMCs), obtained at baseline. The receptors here all came from a human donor with classical Hodgkin lymphoma.

The chain joins TRBV7-9 to TRBJ1-1; TRBD1 is a possible D gene (6 bases). CDR3 length: 17 residues. Germline CDR1 SEHNR, CDR2 FQNEAQ (reference sequence). V lost 2 bases and J 0 bases, leaving 16 bases between the germline ends. The CDR3 bases are TGTGCCAGCAGCTTAAGGCAGGGGAATTGGGTGAACACTGAAGCTTTCTTT. Protein sequence: CASSLRQGNWVNTEAFF.

This chain uses TRBV15 with TRBJ1-3, with no clear D. CDR1 LNHNV and CDR2 YYDKDF come from the germline V gene (reference sequence). This CDR3 has 17 amino acids. V lost 0 bases and J 4 bases, leaving 16 bases between the germline ends. For the CDR3, the DNA is TGTGCCACCAGCAGAGATTTCGAGAGACTGGGAGGAAACACCATATATTTT. This codes for CATSRDFERLGGNTIYF.

The gene calls are TRBV19 and TRBJ1-5; a possible D gene is TRBD1 (5 bases). The CDR3 sequence is 14 residues long. The germline V gene encodes CDR1 LNHDA and CDR2 SQIVND (reference sequence). Trimming left V 3 bases short and J 2 bases short, with 8 bases between. The CDR3 nucleotides are TGTGCCAGTAGTATGGGCAGGGGCAATCAGCCCCAGCATTTT. Its protein is CASSMGRGNQPQHF.

The chain combines TRBV4-2 with TRBJ2-2; no firm D call. V was pared by 0 bases and J by 3 bases, with 11 bases between. This CDR3 is built from 16 residues. The germline V gene encodes CDR1 LGHNA and CDR2 YNFKEQ. The CDR3 bases are TGTGCCAGCAGCCAAGATAGGGCTCTGGACACCGGGGAGCTGTTTTTT. Amino acids: CASSQDRALDTGELFF.

The genes are TRBV4-2 and TRBJ1-3; 8 nucleotides agree with TRBD1. The trim removed 3 bases at V and 2 bases at J, leaving 3 bases unmatched. The germline gives CDR1 LGHNA, CDR2 YNFKEQ. The CDR3 is 15 residues long. Here the CDR3 reads CASSQAGGAGNTIYF. DNA of the CDR3: TGTGCCAGCAGCCAGGCAGGGGGCGCTGGAAACACCATATATTTT.